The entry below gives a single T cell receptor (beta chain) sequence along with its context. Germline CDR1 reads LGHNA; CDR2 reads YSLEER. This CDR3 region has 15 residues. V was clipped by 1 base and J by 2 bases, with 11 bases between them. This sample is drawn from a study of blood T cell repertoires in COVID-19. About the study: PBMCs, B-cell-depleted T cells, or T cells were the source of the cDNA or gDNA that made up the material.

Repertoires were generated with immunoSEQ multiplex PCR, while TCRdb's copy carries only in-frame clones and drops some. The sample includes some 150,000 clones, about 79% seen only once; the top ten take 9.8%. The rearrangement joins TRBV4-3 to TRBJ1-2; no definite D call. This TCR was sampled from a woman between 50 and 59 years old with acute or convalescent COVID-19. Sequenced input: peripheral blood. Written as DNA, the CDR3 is TGCGCCAGCAGCCAAGGTTCCTCCAGAAACTATGGCTACACCTTC. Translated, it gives CASSQGSSRNYGYTF.